The next 28 T cell receptor beta chains were all read from a single sample in a study of T-cell reconstitution after alpha-beta-depleted transplantation in children. For TCRbeta, the library was prepared with unique molecular identifiers. A single record per CDR3 protein comes from TCRdb applying MiXCR to the PCR reads. The sample carries a few hundred thousand distinct CDR3 sequences, roughly a tenth recorded once. The material was PBMCs, obtained before TCRalphabeta/CD19-depleted stem cell transplant. The receptors here all came from a boy under three years old with acute myeloid leukemia, due to receive a stem cell transplant.

The sample holds many counts of this clonotype. The CDR3 sequence is CASSFSSGSRTDTQYF. The CDR3, as DNA: TGCGCCAGCAGCTTTTCTAGCGGGAGTAGGACAGATACGCAGTATTTT. The chain carries TRBV5-1 and TRBJ2-3; 10 bases align to TRBD2. Germline loops: CDR1 SGHRS, CDR2 YFSETQ. V gave up 2 bases and J gave up 3 bases; unmatched junction bases: 6. The CDR3 sequence is 16 residues long.

This clonotype was seen at least ten times. The chain is built from TRBV4-3 and TRBJ2-3; TRBD1 is a possible D gene (6 bases). Per the germline V gene, CDR1 is LGHNA and CDR2 is YSLEER. V was shortened by 8 bases and J by 0 bases, with 18 bases between the two germline ends. The CDR3 has 16 amino acids. The CDR3 DNA follows: TGCGCCAGCTCCCGTGGGACACTTCCTAGCACAGATACGCAGTATTTT. Protein product: CASSRGTLPSTDTQYF.

This clonotype was found many times. The DNA of the CDR3 is TGCGCCAGCAGCGAAGCGGGGACTAAACAAGAGACCCAGTACTTC. Protein product: CASSEAGTKQETQYF. The chain carries TRBV5-1 and TRBJ2-5; 7 bases are shared with TRBD2. Germline lookup yields CDR1 SGHRS and CDR2 YFSETQ. J lost 2 bases, V lost 4 bases, and 8 bases had no gene match. The CDR3 runs 15 residues.

The chain uses TRBV14 and TRBJ1-2; D unresolved. Trimming took 1 base from V and 8 from J, leaving 14 bases between them. Germline CDR1 reads SGHDN; CDR2 reads FVKESK. There are 14 residues in the CDR3. CDR3 in DNA: TGTGCCAGCAGCCAAGTGCTCCTACTGGGGGGCTACACCTTC. Residues: CASSQVLLLGGYTF. The full variable domain, completed using reference TRBV14 and TRBJ1-2, is EAGVTQFPSHSVIEKGQTVTLRCDPISGHDNLYWYRRVMGKEIKFLLHFVKESKQDESGMPNNRFLAERTGGTYSTLKVQPAELEDSGVYFCASSQVLLLGGYTFGSGTRLTVV.

This clonotype was seen repeatedly, ten times or more. The rearrangement joins TRBV10-3 to TRBJ1-6, with 8 bases matching TRBD1. The CDR3 spans 16 residues. V lost 0 bases and J lost 2; bases outside the gene matches: 0. Germline CDR1 and CDR2: ENHRY and SYGVKD. The CDR3 sequence is CAISESDRAYNSPLHF. The CDR3 DNA reads TGTGCCATCAGTGAGTCGGACAGGGCCTATAATTCACCCCTCCACTTT.

The CDR3 sequence is CASSPAGDEQFF. CDR3 nucleotide sequence: TGTGCCAGCAGCCCAGCGGGAGATGAGCAGTTCTTC. The rearrangement uses TRBV7-7 and TRBJ2-1; 8 positions agree with TRBD2. Germline V lookup: CDR1 SSHAT, CDR2 FNYEAQ (reference sequence). The trim removed 5 bases at V and 8 bases at J, leaving 2 bases unmatched. The length of the CDR3 is 12 residues. Full variable domain (missing parts from reference TRBV7-7 and TRBJ2-1): GAGVSQSPRYKVTKRGQDVTLRCDPISSHATLYWYQQALGQGPEFLTYFNYEAQPDKSGLPSDRFSAERPEGSISTLTIQRTEQRDSAMYRCASSPAGDEQFFGPGTRLTVL.

The table lists this clonotype with many counts. V gene TRBV29-1 combines with J gene TRBJ2-5; weak D call: TRBD2 (6 bases). Trimming stripped 7 bases from V and 3 bases from J, with 12 bases between. CDR1 SQVTM and CDR2 ANQGSEA come from the germline V gene. There are 12 residues in the CDR3. The CDR3 DNA reads as TGCAGCGCCGCTCCGGGGGAAGAGACCCAGTACTTC. It yields the protein CSAAPGEETQYF.

This clonotype was detected a few times. This sequence joins TRBV6-1 and TRBJ2-5, with a possible D match to TRBD1 (6 bases). The germline gives CDR1 MNHNS, CDR2 SASEGT. The CDR3 loop spans 14 amino acids. The V gene lost 7 bases and the J gene lost 2 bases, with 14 bases spanning the gap. The CDR3 is CASTLGHLQETQYF. The DNA of the CDR3 is TGTGCCAGCACCCTGGGACATCTACAAGAGACCCAGTACTTC.

Only a few counts were recorded for this clonotype. The rearrangement uses TRBV5-1 and TRBJ2-7, with 9 bases aligning to TRBD1. The CDR3 is 16 residues long. The germline CDR1 and CDR2 sequences are SGHRS and YFSETQ. Trimming cost V 0 bases and J 3 bases; bases outside gene matches: 7. CDR3 nucleotides: TGCGCCAGCAGCTTGGCTGGGACAGGGTTGGGCTACGAGCAGTACTTC. Translation: CASSLAGTGLGYEQYF.

This clonotype was detected ten times or more. The V call is TRBV6-6, the J call TRBJ2-7; possibly TRBD1 or TRBD2 for D (5 bases each). Trimming left V 6 bases short and J 9 bases short, with 15 bases between. CDR1 and CDR2 (germline): MNHNY, SVGAGI (reference sequence). This CDR3 contains 12 residues. The CDR3 DNA reads as TGTGCCAGCAGCCCACCTGACAGCGGGCAGTACTTC. The encoded protein is CASSPPDSGQYF.

In this sample, this clonotype turned up many times. The gene calls are TRBV27 and TRBJ2-6; D gene uncertain. The CDR3 totals 12 residues. V gave up 8 bases and J gave up 4 bases, with 6 bases separating them. Per germline, CDR1 MNHEY and CDR2 SMNVEV (reference sequence). The CDR3 DNA reads as TGTGCCAGCGCCGGAGGGGCCAACGTCCTGACTTTC. The encoded protein is CASAGGANVLTF.

At least ten counts were recorded for this clonotype. The chain carries TRBV15 and TRBJ2-1; weak D call: TRBD2 (6 bases). Germline V CDR1 and CDR2: LNHNV, YYDKDF (reference sequence). The CDR3 sequence is 13 residues long. V gave up 5 bases and J gave up 6 bases, with 11 bases separating them. As DNA, the CDR3 is TGTGCCACCAGCGCGGGGTTCATCAATGAGCAGTTCTTC. Amino acid sequence: CATSAGFINEQFF.

At least ten counts were recorded for this clonotype. CDR3: CASSLAGRQAFF. In DNA, the CDR3 is TGCGCCAGCAGCTTGGCGGGGAGGCAAGCTTTCTTT. The V gene is TRBV5-1, the J gene TRBJ1-1; D is undetermined. This CDR3 is 12 amino acids long. Germline CDR1 is SGHRS and CDR2 is YFSETQ. The V gene lost 0 bases and the J gene lost 9 bases, with 9 bases spanning the gap.

The J gene is TRBJ2-3, the V gene TRBV28; 11 positions agree with TRBD1. Per the germline V gene, CDR1 is MDHEN and CDR2 is SYDVKM. This CDR3 has 15 amino acids. Trimming took 7 bases from V and 5 from J; bases not matched to a gene: 8. CDR3 in DNA: TGTGCCAGCAACTCAGCCGGGACAGGGGGAGATACGCAGTATTTT. It is translated as CASNSAGTGGDTQYF.

This clonotype was recorded a few times. The chain uses TRBV28 and TRBJ1-6; TRBD1 matches at 8 bases. The CDR3 has 15 amino acids. V shed 11 bases, J shed 2 bases, and the junction held 8 bases outside the gene matches. Germline-derived CDR1 and CDR2 are MDHEN and SYDVKM. Written as DNA, the CDR3 is TGTGCCCATGGGCAGGGGGCGCCCTATAATTCACCCCTCCACTTT. Translated: CAHGQGAPYNSPLHF.

This clonotype showed up many times. The junction and the germline gene differ at one end; a read error may be behind it. V is TRBV5-1 and J is TRBJ2-1, with D tentatively TRBD1 (6 bases). The CDR3 consists of 14 residues. Germline lookup yields CDR1 SGHRS and CDR2 YFSETQ. The CDR3 loop is CASSLGDTYDEQFF. The CDR3 DNA reads TGCGCCAGCAGCTTGGGGGACACCTACGATGAGCAGTTCTTC.

This clonotype showed up many times. This sequence joins TRBV4-1 and TRBJ2-5; tentatively, D is TRBD1 (6 bases). The CDR3 covers 15 residues. Trimming pared 0 bases from V and 4 bases from J, leaving 12 bases between. Looked up from germline, CDR1 is MGHRA and CDR2 is YSYEKL. The CDR3 DNA follows: TGCGCCAGCAGCCAAGATACACAGGGAAGAGAGACCCAGTACTTC. Its translation is CASSQDTQGRETQYF.

Of note for this clonotype: This may stem from a read error, because a much larger clone lies one nucleotide away. V is TRBV6-1 and J is TRBJ2-2; TRBD2 might be the D (5 bases). The CDR3 spans 11 residues. In germline, CDR1 is MNHNS, CDR2 SASEGT. The CDR3 sequence is CASSADGEPFF. In DNA form, the CDR3 reads TGTGCCAGCAGTGCTGACGGGGAGCCGTTTTTT.

The chain uses TRBV29-1 and TRBJ2-1, with TRBD2 as a possible D gene (6 bases). CDR1 SQVTM and CDR2 ANQGSEA come from the germline V gene. V lost 6 bases, J lost 4 bases, and 13 bases lay in between. The CDR3 runs to 13 residues. The CDR3 DNA is TGCAGCGTCGAACGGGGACTTTACAATGAGCAGTTCTTC. Its protein is CSVERGLYNEQFF.

This clonotype has at least ten counts. The chain has TRBV20-1 and TRBJ2-7; D not certain. The CDR3 has 10 amino acids. CDR1 and CDR2 (germline): DFQATT, SNEGSKA (reference sequence). Trimming removed 2 bases at V and 5 bases at J, with 4 bases between. For the CDR3, the DNA is TGCAGTGCTAGACCGAACGAGCAGTACTTC. Its translation is CSARPNEQYF.

This clonotype appeared many times. The chain couples TRBV4-3 to TRBJ2-5, with D tentatively TRBD1 or TRBD2 (6 bases each). Germline V CDR1 and CDR2: LGHNA, YSLEER. Trimming left V 0 bases short and J 2 bases short, with 10 bases between. The CDR3 extends over 15 amino acids. For the CDR3, the DNA is TGCGCCAGCAGCCAAGACGGGGGCTGGCAAGAGACCCAGTACTTC. Translated, it gives CASSQDGGWQETQYF.

This clonotype was observed many times. The chain has TRBV6-6 and TRBJ2-7; TRBD1 might be the D (6 bases). Germline CDR1 is MNHNY and CDR2 is SVGAGI (reference sequence). The CDR3 runs to 13 residues. Trimming left V 6 bases short and J 2 bases short, with 11 bases between. CDR3 protein: CASRPGQPYEQYF. In DNA form, the CDR3 reads TGTGCCAGCAGACCGGGACAACCCTACGAGCAGTACTTC.

This clonotype was recorded many times. The chain is built from TRBV12-3 or TRBV12-4 and TRBJ2-5; TRBD1 might be the D (6 bases). Trimming took 5 bases from V and 7 from J, leaving 20 bases between them. This CDR3 contains 15 residues. CDR3 DNA sequence: TGTGCCAGCAGTCACGACAGGTCCAGCAGAGGGACCCAGTACTTC. Encoded protein: CASSHDRSSRGTQYF.

This clonotype was counted many times. The genes are TRBV11-1 and TRBJ2-1; the D call may be TRBD1 or TRBD2 (7 bases each). In germline, CDR1 is SGHAT, CDR2 FQDESV (reference sequence). The CDR3 sequence is 19 residues long. V lost 5 bases and J lost 0, with 23 bases in between. The CDR3 is CASSRTGEGAGSSYNEQFF. The CDR3 coding sequence is TGTGCCAGCAGCCGCACAGGGGAGGGGGCGGGGAGCTCCTACAATGAGCAGTTCTTC.

The chain links TRBV20-1 to TRBJ2-3; possibly TRBD2 for D (6 bases). Germline V gives CDR1 DFQATT, CDR2 SNEGSKA (reference sequence). This CDR3 is 15 amino acids long. Between the trimmed V and J ends, which lost 0 bases and 5 bases, there was a span of 15 bases. The CDR3 region is CSARDQGLALDTQYF. CDR3 DNA sequence: TGCAGTGCTAGAGATCAAGGGCTAGCGTTAGATACGCAGTATTTT.

This clonotype occurred many times. The rearrangement joins TRBV7-9 to TRBJ2-5; 7 positions match TRBD2. V trimming: 4 bases; J trimming: 4 bases; junction bases outside the gene matches: 9. The CDR3 covers 15 residues. Germline assignment: CDR1 SEHNR and CDR2 FQNEAQ (reference sequence). This CDR3 reads CASSSGGGARETQYF. The CDR3 DNA follows: TGTGCCAGCAGCTCCGGGGGAGGGGCGAGAGAGACCCAGTACTTC.

The sample holds many counts of this clonotype. This chain connects TRBV4-3 to TRBJ2-3; 7 nucleotides agree with TRBD2. V shed 0 bases, J shed 4 bases, and the junction held 10 bases outside the gene matches. CDR3 length: 17 amino acids. Germline loops: CDR1 LGHNA, CDR2 YSLEER. DNA for the CDR3: TGCGCCAGCAGCCAAGAAACTAGCGAGATTTTTGCAGATACGCAGTATTTT. Translation gives CASSQETSEIFADTQYF.

Many counts were recorded for this clonotype. The rearrangement uses TRBV29-1 and TRBJ1-1; D is perhaps TRBD1 (6 bases). The germline V and J ends were trimmed by 7 bases and 6 bases, with 21 bases remaining between them. Looked up from germline, CDR1 is SQVTM and CDR2 is ANQGSEA. The CDR3 is made up of 14 amino acids. For the CDR3, the DNA is TGCAGCGCCGGATGGGGTGAGGGGGGCGCTGAAGCTTTCTTT. Translated, it gives CSAGWGEGGAEAFF.